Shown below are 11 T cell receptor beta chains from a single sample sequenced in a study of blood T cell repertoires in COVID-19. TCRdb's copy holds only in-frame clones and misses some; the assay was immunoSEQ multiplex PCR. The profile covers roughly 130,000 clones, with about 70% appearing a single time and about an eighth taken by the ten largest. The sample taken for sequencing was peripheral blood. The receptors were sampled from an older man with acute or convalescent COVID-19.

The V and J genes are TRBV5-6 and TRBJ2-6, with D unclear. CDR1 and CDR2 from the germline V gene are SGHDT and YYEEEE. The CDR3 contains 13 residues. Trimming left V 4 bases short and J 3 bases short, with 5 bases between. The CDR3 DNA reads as TGTGCCAGCAGCCCCGGTGGGGCCAACGTCCTGACTTTC. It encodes CASSPGGANVLTF. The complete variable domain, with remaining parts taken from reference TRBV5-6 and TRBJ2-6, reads DAGVTQSPTHLIKTRGQQVTLRCSPKSGHDTVSWYQQALGQGPQFIFQYYEEEERQRGNFPDRFSGHQFPNYSSELNVNALLLGDSALYLCASSPGGANVLTFGAGSRLTVL.

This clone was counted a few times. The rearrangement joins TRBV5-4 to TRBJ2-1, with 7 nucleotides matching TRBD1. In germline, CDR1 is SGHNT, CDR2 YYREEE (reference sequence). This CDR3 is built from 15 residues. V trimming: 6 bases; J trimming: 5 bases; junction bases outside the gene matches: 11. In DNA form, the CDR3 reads TGTGCCAGCACCGCCAAAGGGGGCCCTAACAATGAGCAGTTCTTC. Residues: CASTAKGGPNNEQFF.

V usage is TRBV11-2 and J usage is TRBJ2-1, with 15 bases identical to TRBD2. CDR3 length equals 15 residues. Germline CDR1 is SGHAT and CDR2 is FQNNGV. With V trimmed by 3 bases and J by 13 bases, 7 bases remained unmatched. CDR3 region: CASSFPPGLAGGQFF. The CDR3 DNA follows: TGTGCCAGCAGCTTCCCCCCGGGACTAGCGGGGGGACAGTTCTTC.

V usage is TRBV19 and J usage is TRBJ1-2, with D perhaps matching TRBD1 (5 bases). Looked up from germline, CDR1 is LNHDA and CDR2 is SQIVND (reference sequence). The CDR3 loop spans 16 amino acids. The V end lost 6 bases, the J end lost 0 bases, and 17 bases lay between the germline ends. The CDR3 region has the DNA TGTGCCAGTAGCCGTTATGGGGCTGGGTCTAACTATGGCTACACCTTC. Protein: CASSRYGAGSNYGYTF.

As DNA, the CDR3 is TGTGCCAGCAGCGGAGCCGGGACTAACATCGCCCAGTACTTC. Translated: CASSGAGTNIAQYF. The chain couples TRBV9 to TRBJ2-5, with 7 bases aligning to TRBD2. There are 14 residues in the CDR3. V lost 3 bases to trimming and J lost 9 bases; unmatched junction nucleotides: 11. Germline V CDR1 and CDR2: SGDLS, YYNGEE. Drawing the rest from reference TRBV9 and TRBJ2-5, the complete variable domain is DSGVTQTPKHLITATGQRVTLRCSPRSGDLSVYWYQQSLDQGLQFLIQYYNGEERAKGNILERFSAQQFPDLHSELNLSSLELGDSALYFCASSGAGTNIAQYFGPGTRLLVL.

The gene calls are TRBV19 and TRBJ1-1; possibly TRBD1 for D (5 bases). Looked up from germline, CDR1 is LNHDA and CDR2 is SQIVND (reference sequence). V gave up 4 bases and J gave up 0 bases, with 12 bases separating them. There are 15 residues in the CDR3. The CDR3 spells CASSTQTAMNTEAFF. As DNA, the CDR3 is TGTGCCAGTAGTACCCAGACAGCGATGAACACTGAAGCTTTCTTT.

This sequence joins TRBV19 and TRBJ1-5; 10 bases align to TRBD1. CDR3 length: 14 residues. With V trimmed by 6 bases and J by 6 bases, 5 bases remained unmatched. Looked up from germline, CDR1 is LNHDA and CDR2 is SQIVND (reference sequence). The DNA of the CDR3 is TGTGCCAGTAGGGAGACAGGGGGCAGTCAGCCCCAGCATTTT. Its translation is CASRETGGSQPQHF. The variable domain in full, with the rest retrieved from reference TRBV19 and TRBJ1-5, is DGGITQSPKYLFRKEGQNVTLSCEQNLNHDAMYWYRQDPGQGLRLIYYSQIVNDFQKGDIAEGYSVSREKKESFPLTVTSAQKNPTAFYLCASRETGGSQPQHFGDGTRLSIL.

The CDR3: CASSFRGPYEQYF. CDR3 nucleotide sequence: TGTGCCAGCAGCTTTCGAGGCCCCTACGAGCAGTACTTC. The chain links TRBV5-6 to TRBJ2-7, with D unresolved. Per the germline V gene, CDR1 is SGHDT and CDR2 is YYEEEE. The CDR3 is 13 amino acids. The germline V and J ends were trimmed by 2 bases and 2 bases, with 8 bases remaining between them.

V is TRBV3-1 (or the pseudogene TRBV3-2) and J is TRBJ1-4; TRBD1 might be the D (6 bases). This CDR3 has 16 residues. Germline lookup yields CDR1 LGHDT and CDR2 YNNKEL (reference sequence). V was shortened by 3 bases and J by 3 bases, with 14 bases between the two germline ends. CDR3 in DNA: TGTGCCAGCAGCCAGAATGGGGGCTTGGCTAATGAAAAACTGTTTTTT. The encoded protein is CASSQNGGLANEKLFF.

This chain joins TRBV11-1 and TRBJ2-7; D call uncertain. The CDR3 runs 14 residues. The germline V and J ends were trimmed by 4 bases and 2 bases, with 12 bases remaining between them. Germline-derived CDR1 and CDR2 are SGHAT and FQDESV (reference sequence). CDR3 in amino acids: CASSSKNYPYEQYF. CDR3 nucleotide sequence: TGTGCCAGCAGCTCCAAAAACTACCCCTACGAGCAGTACTTC.

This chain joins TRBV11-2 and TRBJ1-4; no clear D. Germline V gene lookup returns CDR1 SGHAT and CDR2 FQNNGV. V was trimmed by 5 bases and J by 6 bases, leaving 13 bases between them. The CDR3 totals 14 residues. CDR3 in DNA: TGTGCCAGCAGCCTAACCGGGTCGCATGAAAAACTGTTTTTT. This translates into CASSLTGSHEKLFF.